The rows below give T cell receptor beta chains drawn from one sample of a study of PD-1 blockade in classical Hodgkin lymphoma. The repertoire was sequenced with immunoSEQ multiplex PCR; TCRdb's copy has only in-frame clones and lacks some. The repertoire holds 15,000 to 20,000 clones, with 80% to 85% as singletons. Material: peripheral blood mononuclear cells (PBMCs), obtained at baseline. These receptors were collected from a human donor with classical Hodgkin lymphoma. CDR3s include the opening cysteine and the closing phenylalanine or tryptophan. D genes are given only for firm matches. Expanded clones get a size class; other rows say once, few or many, or leave the size out.

>.|TRBJ2-5|.|TRBV30
TGTGCCTGGGGGAAGGACTCGCTTAGAGAGACCCAGTACTTC
CAWGKDSLRETQYF
>.|TRBJ2-1|TRBD2|TRBV5-1
TGCGCCAGCAGCTCAAGGATTAGCGGGGGGAACAATGAGCAGTTCTTC
CASSSRISGGNNEQFF
>.|TRBJ1-5|TRBD1|TRBV28
TGTGCCAGCAGTTTGGAACAGGGGCCCCGAGGAAATCAGCCCCAGCATTTT
CASSLEQGPRGNQPQHF
>.|TRBJ2-7|TRBD1|TRBV10-3
TGTGCCATCAGTGATTCCAACTTGGGACAGTATCACTACGAGCAGTACTTC
CAISDSNLGQYHYEQYF
>.|TRBJ2-6|TRBD1|TRBV5-4
TGTGCCAGCAGCCCCAATTTATGGACAGGGGGCCCTGGGGCCAACGTCCTGACTTTC
CASSPNLWTGGPGANVLTF
>.|TRBJ1-5|.|TRBV19
TGTGCCAGTAGTGTTCAAAAGCAGCCCCAGCATTTT
CASSVQKQPQHF
>.|TRBJ1-1|TRBD1|TRBV5-6
TGTGCCAGCTCGTCAGGGGGTTACACTGAAGCTTTCTTT
CASSSGGYTEAFF
>few|TRBJ2-1|TRBD1|TRBV28
TGTGCCAGCAGTTCGACAGGGGGTCCCTACAATGAGCAGTTCTTC
CASSSTGGPYNEQFF
>few|TRBJ2-5|TRBD2|TRBV18
TGTGCCAGCTCACCACCGTTACTAGCGAACTTAGAGACCCAGTACTTC
CASSPPLLANLETQYF
>.|TRBJ2-1|TRBD1|TRBV25-1
TGTGCCAGCTCTATTTCCGGACAGGCCAATGAGCAGTTCTTC
CASSISGQANEQFF
>.|TRBJ2-1|TRBD2|TRBV2
TGTGCCAGCAGTGTGAAGGGCCCTATAGCGGGAGTCAATGAGCAGTTCTTC
CASSVKGPIAGVNEQFF
>.|TRBJ2-1|TRBD1|TRBV5-1
TGCGCCAGCCGCCCTGTCGGGGGACAGGGGTTTAATGAGCAGTTCTTC
CASRPVGGQGFNEQFF
>once|TRBJ2-7|.|TRBV28
TGTGCCAGCAGTTACCGGACCGAGCAGTACTTC
CASSYRTEQYF
>.|TRBJ1-2|.|TRBV21-1
TGTGCCAGCCCCAAGGGACAGGGCTACACCTTC
CASPKGQGYTF
>.|TRBJ1-2|TRBD1|TRBV19
TGTGCCAGTAGGGTGACAGGGTCTAGGTATGGTTCTGGCTACACCTTC
CASRVTGSRYGSGYTF
>.|TRBJ1-2|.|TRBV5-1
TGCGCCAGCAGCTTGGCCGGGGTGGGCGGCTACACCTTC
CASSLAGVGGYTF
>once|TRBJ2-3|.|TRBV10-3
TGTGCCATCAGCACTCCGGGTCTCGGAGATACGCAGTATTTT
CAISTPGLGDTQYF
>few|TRBJ2-7|.|TRBV7-8
TGTGCCAGCAGCCAGGCGTACGAGCAGTACTTC
CASSQAYEQYF
>once|TRBJ2-7|TRBD2|TRBV2
TGTGCCAGCAGTGAATCGAGACTAGCCGACTACGAGCAGTACTTC
CASSESRLADYEQYF
>.|TRBJ2-3|.|TRBV5-6
TGTGCCAGCAGCTTGTGGAGCGAAAATACGCAGTATTTT
CASSLWSENTQYF
>.|TRBJ2-1|.|TRBV9
TGTGCCAGCAGCCCAGGAGGGAATGAGCAGTTCTTC
CASSPGGNEQFF
>.|TRBJ1-1|.|TRBV29-1
TGCAGCGTTGGAGGGGGAACAGGCCCGAACACTGAAGCTTTCTTT
CSVGGGTGPNTEAFF
>.|TRBJ1-2|.|TRBV5-1
TGCGCCAGCAGCCCAGCTAACTATGGCTACACCTTC
CASSPANYGYTF
>.|TRBJ2-1|.|TRBV4-1
TGCGCCAGCAGCCAAGTCGACATCTTCTCCTACAATGAGCAGTTCTTC
CASSQVDIFSYNEQFF
>.|TRBJ2-2|.|TRBV10-3
TGTGCCATCGGCTATGACACCGGGGAGCTGTTTTTT
CAIGYDTGELFF
>once|TRBJ2-3|TRBD2|TRBV5-1
TGCGCCAGCAGCTTGGAGGGTGGCGGGAGATCAGATACGCAGTATTTT
CASSLEGGGRSDTQYF
>.|TRBJ2-7|TRBD2|TRBV6-5
TGTGCCAGCAGTCCCCAGCGGGGGGTCTACGAGCAGTACTTC
CASSPQRGVYEQYF
>.|TRBJ2-7|.|TRBV5-1
TGCGCCAGCAGGGTTGGCGATACGGGCGAGCAGTACTTC
CASRVGDTGEQYF
>.|TRBJ1-5|.|TRBV12-5
TGTGCTAGTGGTTTGGTCGGGACTGACCCCGAGGGTACGAATCAGCCCCAGCATTTT
CASGLVGTDPEGTNQPQHF
>.|TRBJ2-7|TRBD1|TRBV2
TGTGCCAGCAGCCAACGACAGGGACACGAGCAGTACTTC
CASSQRQGHEQYF
>.|TRBJ2-7|TRBD2|TRBV4-2
TGTGCCAGCAGCCCCGGACTAGCGGGAGGGATCGCCTACGAGCAGTACTTC
CASSPGLAGGIAYEQYF
>.|TRBJ1-1|.|TRBV11-2
.
CASSFSLDRGARNTEAFF
>.|TRBJ2-5|TRBD1|TRBV4-1
TGCGCCAGCCGGGCGGTTCGAGACAGGGCAGGGGAGACCCAGTACTTC
CASRAVRDRAGETQYF
>.|TRBJ2-3|.|TRBV27
TGTGCCAGCAGTTCCAGGACATTTAGCACAGATACGCAGTATTTT
CASSSRTFSTDTQYF
>.|TRBJ2-7|TRBD2|TRBV4-1
TGCGCCAGCAGCCAAGTTTTTAGCGGGAGGGCGTCATACGAGCAGTACTTC
CASSQVFSGRASYEQYF
>.|TRBJ1-3|TRBD1|TRBV6-6
TGTGCCAGCAGATCGACAGGGGGATTAAACACCATATATTTT
CASRSTGGLNTIYF
>.|TRBJ2-4|.|TRBV5-1
TGCGCCAGCAGCTTGATTCCAGAGGCCAAAAACATTCAGTACTTC
CASSLIPEAKNIQYF
>.|TRBJ1-2|.|TRBV20-1
TGCAGTGCTGTTTGGGAGTATGGCTACACCTTC
CSAVWEYGYTF
>.|TRBJ2-7|.|TRBV6-5
TGTGCCAGCAGGAGCCCCTACGAGCAGTACTTC
CASRSPYEQYF
>.|TRBJ2-7|.|TRBV18
TGTGCCAGCTCACCCGGGACGGCATCCTACGAGCAGTACTTC
CASSPGTASYEQYF
>.|TRBJ2-7|.|TRBV28
TGTGCCAGCAGTTTGTACGGTGGCTACGAGCAGTACTTC
CASSLYGGYEQYF
>.|TRBJ2-3|TRBD1|TRBV19
TGTGCCAGTAGTATCGGGACAGGCCTAACAGATACGCAGTATTTT
CASSIGTGLTDTQYF
>.|TRBJ2-7|.|TRBV6-1
TGTGCCAGCAGGACTAGTCCTGGATCCTACGAGCAGTACTTC
CASRTSPGSYEQYF
>.|TRBJ1-5|TRBD1|TRBV19
TGTGCCAGTAGTCAGGGGGTGCGGCAGCCCCAGCATTTT
CASSQGVRQPQHF
>.|TRBJ2-4|.|TRBV2
TGTGCCAGCACTCGGGGCGACATTCAGTACTTC
CASTRGDIQYF
>.|TRBJ1-4|.|TRBV29-1
TGCAGCGTTGAAGGGGGTGAAAAACTGTTTTTT
CSVEGGEKLFF
>.|TRBJ2-7|TRBD2|TRBV6-1
TGTGCCAGCAGTGGAGAGAGCGGGAGCAGCAGCGAGCAGTACTTC
CASSGESGSSSEQYF
>.|TRBJ2-5|TRBD1|TRBV10-3
TGTGCCATCAGCCGGGACAGGGAAGAGACCCAGTACTTC
CAISRDREETQYF
>.|TRBJ1-3|.|TRBV29-1
TGCAGCGTTGAAGCGGCAGGGCCCTCTGGAAACACCATATATTTT
CSVEAAGPSGNTIYF
>.|TRBJ2-7|TRBD1|TRBV6-1
TGTGCCAGCAGGTCATCCGGGACAGGGGGCGAGCAGTACTTC
CASRSSGTGGEQYF
>.|TRBJ2-5|TRBD2|TRBV2
TGTGCCAGCAGCCGAGGGGAGCGGGGGGCCAAAGAGACCCAGTACTTC
CASSRGERGAKETQYF
>.|TRBJ1-5|.|TRBV2
TGTGCCAGCAGGTTGGGGCTGAATCATCAGCCCCAGCATTTT
CASRLGLNHQPQHF